The entry below describes one T cell receptor beta chain. The antigen is unknown. TCRdb keeps only in-frame clones here, not all; method: immunoSEQ multiplex PCR. The table lists roughly 84,000 clones, roughly nine tenths of them singletons, with more than 9% in the top ten. This entry comes from a study of T cell responses to AZD1222 COVID-19 vaccine. Second doses that came at about 4 or about 12 weeks were put together. Study-wide findings and caveats: Elevations in Spike-specific TCR breadth and depth followed administration of two AZD1222 doses. The study found vaccine-associated CD4 TCRs spanning spike, dominant at 160-218 and 743-854.

Trimming at V came to 4 bases and at J to 1 base, leaving 6 bases not matched to a gene. The CDR3 covers 16 residues. Looked up from germline, CDR1 is ENHRY and CDR2 is SYGVKD. The rearrangement uses TRBV10-3 and TRBJ2-4, with 8 bases fitting TRBD2. The sample in question was peripheral blood, obtained 28 days after the second AZD1222 dose. This TCR was recovered from an adult who received the AZD1222 COVID-19 vaccine. The CDR3 is CAISAGGGGAKNIQYF. DNA of the CDR3: TGTGCCATCAGTGCGGGTGGCGGGGGGGCCAAAAACATTCAGTACTTC.